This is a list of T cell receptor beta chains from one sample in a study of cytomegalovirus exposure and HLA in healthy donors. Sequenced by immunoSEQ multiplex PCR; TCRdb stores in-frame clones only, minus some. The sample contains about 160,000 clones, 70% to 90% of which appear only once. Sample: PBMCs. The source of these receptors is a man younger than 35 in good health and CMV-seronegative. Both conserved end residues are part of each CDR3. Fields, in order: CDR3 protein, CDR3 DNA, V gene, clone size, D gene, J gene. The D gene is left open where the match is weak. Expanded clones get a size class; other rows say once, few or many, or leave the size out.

CDR3 protein: CASSLLSQRASYNEQFF
CDR3 DNA: TGTGCCAGTAGTCTCCTCTCGCAGCGGGCCTCCTACAATGAGCAGTTCTTC
V gene: TRBV19
clone size: .
D gene: .
J gene: TRBJ2-1

CDR3 protein: CASSDRGLNYGYTF
CDR3 DNA: TGTGCCAGCAGTGACAGGGGTCTTAACTATGGCTACACCTTC
V gene: TRBV27
clone size: .
D gene: TRBD1
J gene: TRBJ1-2

CDR3 protein: CASSQRTQETQYF
CDR3 DNA: TGTGCCAGCAGCCAACGGACACAAGAGACCCAGTACTTC
V gene: TRBV14
clone size: .
D gene: .
J gene: TRBJ2-5

CDR3 protein: CASSEDVGTPYNEQFF
CDR3 DNA: TGTGCCAGCAGTGAAGATGTGGGGACACCCTACAATGAGCAGTTCTTC
V gene: TRBV6-1
clone size: .
D gene: .
J gene: TRBJ2-1

CDR3 protein: CASSEAWGGMTEAFF
CDR3 DNA: TGTGCCAGCAGTGAAGCGTGGGGGGGGATGACTGAAGCTTTCTTT
V gene: TRBV6-1
clone size: .
D gene: .
J gene: TRBJ1-1

CDR3 protein: CASSQERESYNEQFF
CDR3 DNA: TGCGCCAGCAGCCAAGAGCGGGAGAGTTACAATGAGCAGTTCTTC
V gene: TRBV4-3
clone size: .
D gene: TRBD2
J gene: TRBJ2-1

CDR3 protein: CASSRGQSEGNTIYF
CDR3 DNA: TGCGCCAGCAGCAGGGGACAGTCAGAAGGAAACACCATATATTTT
V gene: TRBV5-1
clone size: .
D gene: TRBD1
J gene: TRBJ1-3

CDR3 protein: CASSMPGDFYGYTF
CDR3 DNA: TGTGCCAGTAGTATGCCAGGGGATTTCTATGGCTACACCTTC
V gene: TRBV19
clone size: .
D gene: .
J gene: TRBJ1-2

CDR3 protein: CASRGGQGTGELFF
CDR3 DNA: TGCGCCAGCCGCGGGGGGCAAGGCACCGGGGAGCTGTTTTTT
V gene: TRBV5-1
clone size: .
D gene: TRBD2
J gene: TRBJ2-2

CDR3 protein: CASSVANRGVTEAFF
CDR3 DNA: TGTGCCAGCAGCGTAGCTAACAGGGGAGTAACTGAAGCTTTCTTT
V gene: TRBV9
clone size: .
D gene: TRBD1
J gene: TRBJ1-1

CDR3 protein: CASSSRGGLAGTYNEQFF
CDR3 DNA: TGTGCCAGCAGCTCTCGAGGGGGACTAGCGGGGACCTACAATGAGCAGTTCTTC
V gene: TRBV11-2
clone size: .
D gene: TRBD2
J gene: TRBJ2-1

CDR3 protein: CASMHRDRGSDTQYF
CDR3 DNA: TGTGCCAGTATGCACCGGGACAGGGGATCAGATACGCAGTATTTT
V gene: TRBV19
clone size: few
D gene: TRBD1
J gene: TRBJ2-3

CDR3 protein: CASRQGPSGNEQFF
CDR3 DNA: TGTGCCAGCAGACAAGGTCCTAGCGGGAATGAGCAGTTCTTC
V gene: TRBV27
clone size: .
D gene: TRBD2
J gene: TRBJ2-1

CDR3 protein: CASSLTRDSYNSPLHF
CDR3 DNA: TGTGCCAGCAGCTTGACCCGGGACAGCTATAATTCACCCCTCCACTTT
V gene: TRBV5-6
clone size: .
D gene: TRBD1
J gene: TRBJ1-6

CDR3 protein: CASSLNVQDSNQPQHF
CDR3 DNA: TGCGCCAGCAGCCTTAACGTCCAGGATAGCAATCAGCCCCAGCATTTT
V gene: TRBV5-1
clone size: .
D gene: .
J gene: TRBJ1-5

CDR3 protein: CASSAIQGAGTEAFF
CDR3 DNA: TGTGCCAGCAGTGCCATACAGGGGGCAGGCACTGAAGCTTTCTTT
V gene: TRBV25-1
clone size: .
D gene: TRBD1
J gene: TRBJ1-1

CDR3 protein: CASSLEGELGELFF
CDR3 DNA: TGTGCCAGCAGCTTAGAGGGGGAACTCGGGGAGCTGTTTTTT
V gene: TRBV7-9
clone size: few
D gene: .
J gene: TRBJ2-2

CDR3 protein: CSVVTGYNQPQHF
CDR3 DNA: TGCAGCGTTGTGACAGGGTATAATCAGCCCCAGCATTTT
V gene: TRBV29-1
clone size: .
D gene: TRBD1
J gene: TRBJ1-5

CDR3 protein: CASSPLTAPNTGELFF
CDR3 DNA: TGTGCCAGCAGCCCCTTGACAGCCCCCAACACCGGGGAGCTGTTTTTT
V gene: TRBV11-2
clone size: .
D gene: .
J gene: TRBJ2-2

CDR3 protein: CASRLTEGPYNEQFF
CDR3 DNA: TGTGCCAGCAGGCTAACGGAGGGCCCCTACAATGAGCAGTTCTTC
V gene: TRBV27
clone size: .
D gene: .
J gene: TRBJ2-1

CDR3 protein: CASRAGFSGANVLTF
CDR3 DNA: TGTGCCAGCAGGGCAGGTTTCTCTGGGGCCAACGTCCTGACTTTC
V gene: TRBV6-5
clone size: .
D gene: .
J gene: TRBJ2-6

CDR3 protein: CASSQATGAEAFF
CDR3 DNA: TGTGCCAGCAGCCAAGCTACAGGGGCTGAAGCTTTCTTT
V gene: TRBV7-9
clone size: .
D gene: TRBD1
J gene: TRBJ1-1

CDR3 protein: CASSLVVGDSRKSGYTF
CDR3 DNA: TGTGCCAGCAGCTTAGTAGTGGGGGACAGCCGGAAATCTGGCTACACCTTC
V gene: TRBV7-2
clone size: .
D gene: TRBD1
J gene: TRBJ1-2

CDR3 protein: CASSSILTTGHGYTF
CDR3 DNA: TGTGCCAGCAGCTCCATCTTAACTACAGGCCACGGCTACACCTTC
V gene: TRBV7-2
clone size: few
D gene: .
J gene: TRBJ1-2

CDR3 protein: CSVETGFDEKLFF
CDR3 DNA: TGCAGCGTCGAGACAGGGTTCGATGAAAAACTGTTTTTT
V gene: TRBV29-1
clone size: .
D gene: TRBD1
J gene: TRBJ1-4

CDR3 protein: CASRPRDTFNEKLFF
CDR3 DNA: TGTGCCAGCAGGCCTCGGGACACCTTTAATGAAAAACTGTTTTTT
V gene: TRBV2
clone size: .
D gene: .
J gene: TRBJ1-4

CDR3 protein: CASTDRANYGYTF
CDR3 DNA: TGTGCCAGCACCGACAGGGCGAACTATGGCTACACCTTC
V gene: TRBV6-5
clone size: .
D gene: TRBD1
J gene: TRBJ1-2

CDR3 protein: CASIPGTYSNQPQHF
CDR3 DNA: TGTGCCAGCATCCCAGGAACTTATAGCAATCAGCCCCAGCATTTT
V gene: TRBV6-1
clone size: .
D gene: .
J gene: TRBJ1-5

CDR3 protein: CASSEGQGVSSYEQYF
CDR3 DNA: TGTGCCAGCAGTGAAGGACAGGGAGTGAGTTCCTACGAGCAGTACTTC
V gene: TRBV25-1
clone size: .
D gene: TRBD1
J gene: TRBJ2-7

CDR3 protein: CASSLASTGSETQYF
CDR3 DNA: TGCGCCAGCAGCTTGGCGTCGACAGGGTCAGAGACCCAGTACTTC
V gene: TRBV5-1
clone size: .
D gene: TRBD1
J gene: TRBJ2-5

CDR3 protein: CASSILGGSYNEQFF
CDR3 DNA: TGTGCCAGTAGTATACTAGGAGGGTCCTACAATGAGCAGTTCTTC
V gene: TRBV19
clone size: .
D gene: .
J gene: TRBJ2-1

CDR3 protein: CAWSALTSGGGETQYF
CDR3 DNA: TGTGCCTGGAGTGCCTTGACTAGCGGGGGAGGAGAGACCCAGTACTTC
V gene: TRBV30
clone size: .
D gene: TRBD2
J gene: TRBJ2-5

CDR3 protein: CASSQGEDTEAFF
CDR3 DNA: TGTGCCAGCAGCCAGGGGGAGGACACTGAAGCTTTCTTT
V gene: TRBV2
clone size: .
D gene: TRBD1
J gene: TRBJ1-1

CDR3 protein: CASSLDRATGELFF
CDR3 DNA: TGCGCCAGCAGCTTGGACAGGGCCACCGGGGAGCTGTTTTTT
V gene: TRBV5-1
clone size: few
D gene: .
J gene: TRBJ2-2

CDR3 protein: CASSLYSDRVETQYF
CDR3 DNA: TGTGCCAGCAGTCTCTACTCGGACAGGGTAGAGACCCAGTACTTC
V gene: TRBV28
clone size: .
D gene: TRBD1
J gene: TRBJ2-5

CDR3 protein: CASSLSGTGGNQPQHF
CDR3 DNA: TGTGCCAGCAGCTTAAGTGGTACGGGGGGCAATCAGCCCCAGCATTTT
V gene: TRBV5-4
clone size: .
D gene: .
J gene: TRBJ1-5

CDR3 protein: CASSVAQGSEAFF
CDR3 DNA: TGTGCCAGCAGCGTAGCCCAGGGGTCTGAAGCTTTCTTT
V gene: TRBV9
clone size: .
D gene: .
J gene: TRBJ1-1

CDR3 protein: CASSLQGISGNTIYF
CDR3 DNA: TGTGCCAGCAGTTTACAGGGGATCTCTGGAAACACCATATATTTT
V gene: TRBV6-6
clone size: .
D gene: TRBD1
J gene: TRBJ1-3

CDR3 protein: CASSPGTGNYEQYF
CDR3 DNA: TGTGCCAGTAGCCCCGGGACAGGAAACTACGAGCAGTACTTC
V gene: TRBV19
clone size: .
D gene: TRBD1
J gene: TRBJ2-7

CDR3 protein: CASSSAGGGELFF
CDR3 DNA: TGTGCCAGCAGCTCGGCGGGCGGCGGGGAGCTGTTTTTT
V gene: TRBV5-4
clone size: .
D gene: .
J gene: TRBJ2-2

CDR3 protein: CASSSDSRNSPLHF
CDR3 DNA: TGTGCCAGCAGTTCGGACAGCAGGAATTCACCCCTCCACTTT
V gene: TRBV2
clone size: .
D gene: .
J gene: TRBJ1-6

CDR3 protein: CASRNRAGLLEQFF
CDR3 DNA: TGTGCCAGCAGGAACCGGGCAGGGCTCCTTGAGCAGTTCTTC
V gene: TRBV6-5
clone size: .
D gene: .
J gene: TRBJ2-1

CDR3 protein: CAWSFIWDTNQPQHF
CDR3 DNA: TGTGCCTGGAGTTTCATCTGGGACACGAATCAGCCCCAGCATTTT
V gene: TRBV30
clone size: .
D gene: .
J gene: TRBJ1-5

CDR3 protein: CASSQGNGYGYTF
CDR3 DNA: TGTGCCAGCAGCCAGGGGAACGGCTATGGCTACACCTTC
V gene: TRBV6-1
clone size: .
D gene: .
J gene: TRBJ1-2